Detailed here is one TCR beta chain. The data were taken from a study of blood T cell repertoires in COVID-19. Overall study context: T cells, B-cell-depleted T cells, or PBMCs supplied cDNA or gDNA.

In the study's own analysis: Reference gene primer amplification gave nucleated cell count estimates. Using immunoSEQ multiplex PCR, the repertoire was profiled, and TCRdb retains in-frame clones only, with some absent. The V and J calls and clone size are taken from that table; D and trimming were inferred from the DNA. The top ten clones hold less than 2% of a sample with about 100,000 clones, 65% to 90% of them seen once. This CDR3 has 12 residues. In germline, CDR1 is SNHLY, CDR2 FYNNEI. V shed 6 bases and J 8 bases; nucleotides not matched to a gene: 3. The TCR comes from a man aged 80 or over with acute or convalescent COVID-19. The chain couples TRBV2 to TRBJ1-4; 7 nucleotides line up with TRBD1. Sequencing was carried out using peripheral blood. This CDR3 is CASSQGGEKLFF. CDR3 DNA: TGTGCCAGCAGCCAGGGGGGAGAAAAACTGTTTTTT. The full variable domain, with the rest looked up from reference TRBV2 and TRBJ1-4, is EPEVTQTPSHQVTQMGQEVILRCVPISNHLYFYWYRQILGQKVEFLVSFYNNEISEKSEIFDDQFSVERPDGSNFTLKIRSTKLEDSAMYFCASSQGGEKLFFGSGTQLSVL.